The clone carrying this T cell receptor beta chain was observed a handful of times. What it binds is not known. This entry belongs to a study of graft-versus-host responses after intestinal transplantation. Study overall: Each recipient received a multivisceral, liver-intestinal, or isolated intestinal graft. Anti-thymocyte globulin induction was given to all recipients, followed by tacrolimus and steroids for roughly three years.

Generated by immunoSEQ multiplex PCR, the TCRdb table keeps only in-frame clones and is missing some. The sample records approximately 110,000 clones, just over 90% being singletons. The study, taken as a whole, reports: Individuals who had graft-donor T cell macrochimerism had allografts that showed high graft-versus-host to host-versus-graft clonal ratios. The authors found GvH clones in recipient marrow, some appearing first in ileum or blood.

V was pared by 0 bases and J by 0 bases, with 10 bases between. The germline V gene encodes CDR1 SGHRS and CDR2 YFSETQ. The CDR3 runs 16 residues. Sequencing was performed on unstimulated CD4+ T cells sorted from spleen or lymph node cells, taken before transplant. This clonotype was sampled from a human donor who was the organ donor for an intestinal transplant. V is TRBV5-1 and J is TRBJ2-1, with D perhaps matching TRBD2 (5 bases). In nucleotides, the CDR3 is TGCGCCAGCAGCTTGGTTGGAGGAAACTCCTACAATGAGCAGTTCTTC. This translates into CASSLVGGNSYNEQFF.